Each of the 18 T cell receptor beta chains below was sequenced from the same sample in a study of T cells in Graves' hyperthyroidism and ophthalmopathy. It was RNA transcripts that yielded the amplified TCR beta CDR3 regions. Researchers ran a first-round RT-PCR on the TCR CDR3 using the HTBI primer set. TCRdb re-called the multiplex PCR reads with MiXCR, one entry per CDR3 protein. The sample contains a few hundred thousand distinct CDR3 sequences, more than 12% of which appear only once. The sample was blood. The source of these receptors is a woman in her twenties or thirties with Graves' hyperthyroidism.

This clonotype came up many times. This rearrangement joins TRBV6-1 to TRBJ2-5; a weak D match, TRBD1 (5 bases). Trimming removed 3 bases from V and 4 bases from J, with 15 bases in between. This CDR3 region has 15 residues. Germline V CDR1 and CDR2: MNHNS, SASEGT. The CDR3 DNA is TGTGCCAGCAGTGATAGAGGACAAGCCTTAGAGACCCAGTACTTC. Its translation: CASSDRGQALETQYF.

With regard to this clonotype: With a much larger clone just one base away, this may be a read error. The chain employs TRBV7-9 and TRBJ2-1, with 14 bases identical to TRBD2. The CDR3 spans 20 residues. Germline CDR1 reads SEHNR; CDR2 reads FQNEAQ (reference sequence). The CDR3 DNA sequence: TGTGCCAGCAGCTTAACCCGGACTAGCGGGAGGCAAGACTCCTACGATGAGCAGTTCTTC. Residues: CASSLTRTSGRQDSYDEQFF.

The CDR3 loop reads CASTHRVPDSYEQYF. The DNA of the CDR3 is TGTGCCAGCACCCACCGGGTTCCCGACTCCTACGAGCAGTACTTC. This chain links TRBV11-2 with TRBJ2-7; the D is unclear. Germline CDR1 is SGHAT and CDR2 is FQNNGV. This CDR3 contains 15 residues. Trimming removed 7 bases from V and 0 bases from J, with 16 bases in between.

The rearrangement uses TRBV11-2 and TRBJ2-1; 15 bases agree with TRBD2. Trimming removed 1 base from V and 4 bases from J; junction bases left unmatched: 20. The CDR3 totals 23 residues. Germline values: CDR1 SGHAT, CDR2 FQNNGV. The CDR3, as DNA: TGTGCCAGCAGCTTAGCCCCCTACTCCTCACCCGACGGGACTAGCGGGAGGTACAATGAGCAGTTCTTC. It specifies CASSLAPYSSPDGTSGRYNEQFF.

This clonotype has just a few counts. The genes are TRBV6-1 and TRBJ1-3; no clear D. Germline V lookup: CDR1 MNHNS, CDR2 SASEGT. V was shortened by 2 bases and J by 0 bases, with 14 bases between the two germline ends. The CDR3 is 17 residues long. The DNA of the CDR3 is TGTGCCAGCAGTGAACGGGCGACGGCAAACTCTGGAAACACCATATATTTT. Residues: CASSERATANSGNTIYF.

This clonotype was counted a few times. V and J are TRBV6-2 or TRBV6-3 and TRBJ1-5; D remains ambiguous. The CDR3 consists of 14 residues. V lost 0 bases and J lost 7, with 10 bases in between. The germline V gene encodes CDR1 MNHEY and CDR2 SVGEGT. CDR3 coding DNA: TGTGCCAGCAGTTACTCAAGAGGCGGGCAGCCCCAGCATTTT. It translates to CASSYSRGGQPQHF.

In its sample, this clonotype was seen a few times. V usage is TRBV20-1 and J usage is TRBJ2-2; 13 nucleotides match TRBD2. Germline CDR1 is DFQATT and CDR2 is SNEGSKA (reference sequence). J gave up 5 bases and V 3 bases, and 3 bases lay outside the gene matches. The CDR3 contains 15 residues. The CDR3 DNA reads TGCAGTGCTAGTGCGACTAGCGGGAGGACCGGGGAGCTGTTTTTT. As protein: CSASATSGRTGELFF.

The CDR3 DNA sequence: TGTGCCAGCAGCTTAGCATCGGGGCCCGGGGAGCTGTTTTTT. Translated, it gives CASSLASGPGELFF. This chain joins TRBV11-3 and TRBJ2-2; tentatively, D is TRBD1 or TRBD2 (5 bases each). Deletions cut 1 base from V and 6 bases from J, with 9 bases between. The length of the CDR3 is 14 residues. Germline values: CDR1 SGHNT, CDR2 YENEEA.

This clonotype appeared a few times. V usage is TRBV3-1 and J usage is TRBJ1-3; D is unclear. CDR3 length: 15 amino acids. In germline, CDR1 is LGHDT, CDR2 YNNKEL (reference sequence). The V gene lost 5 bases and the J gene lost 0 bases, with 11 bases spanning the gap. The CDR3 protein is CASSASWGSGNTIYF. The CDR3 DNA is TGTGCCAGCAGCGCCTCGTGGGGCTCTGGAAACACCATATATTTT.

In its sample, this clonotype was seen many times. The chain uses TRBV9 and TRBJ1-1; D is possibly TRBD1 (5 bases). This CDR3 comprises 13 residues. Looked up from germline, CDR1 is SGDLS and CDR2 is YYNGEE. Deletions cut 3 bases from V and 1 base from J, with 7 bases between. CDR3 nucleotide sequence: TGTGCCAGCAGCGCTACAGGGAACACTGAAGCTTTCTTT. It specifies CASSATGNTEAFF.

A remark on this clonotype: At one of its ends the junction is not consistent with the germline gene, which may arise from a read error. The CDR3 here is CANSFPSGRFYEQFF. CDR3 nucleotide sequence: TGTGCCAACAGTTTCCCCAGCGGGAGGTTCTATGAGCAGTTCTTC. The chain links TRBV28 to TRBJ2-1; 9 nucleotides align to TRBD2. Germline V gene sequence: CDR1 MDHEN, CDR2 SYDVKM. This CDR3 region has 15 residues. Filled out from reference TRBV28 and TRBJ2-1, the complete variable domain reads DVKVTQSSRYLVKRTGEKVFLECVQDMDHENMFWYRQDPGLGLRLIYFSYDVKMKEKGDIPEGYSVSREKKERFSLILESASTNQTSMYLCANSFPSGRFYEQFFGPGTRLTVL.

The V call is TRBV9, the J call TRBJ2-1; 15 bases line up with TRBD2. CDR3 length: 16 amino acids. Germline CDR1 and CDR2: SGDLS and YYNGEE. J gave up 7 bases and V 3 bases, and 5 bases lay outside the gene matches. This CDR3 is CASSEGTSGRWNEQFF. The CDR3 nucleotides read TGTGCCAGCAGCGAAGGGACTAGCGGGAGGTGGAATGAGCAGTTCTTC.

This clonotype was picked up one time. V gene TRBV24-1 combines with J gene TRBJ1-4; the D is unclear. The CDR3 covers 15 residues. Trimming shortened V by 6 bases and J by 0 bases, and 10 bases separated the two germline ends. CDR1 is KGHDR and CDR2 is SFDVKD in the germline V gene. The CDR3 nucleotides read TGTGCCACCAGTTTGGGGATTGCAACTAATGAAAAACTGTTTTTT. The encoded protein is CATSLGIATNEKLFF.

The chain joins TRBV20-1 to TRBJ2-5; 11 nucleotides line up with TRBD2. In germline, CDR1 is DFQATT, CDR2 SNEGSKA (reference sequence). The CDR3 contains 18 residues. Unmatched junction bases numbered 13, after V lost 3 bases and J lost 1 base. The CDR3 sequence: CSARLLAASGRFQETQYF. The CDR3 DNA reads as TGCAGTGCTAGGTTACTAGCGGCTAGCGGGAGGTTCCAAGAGACCCAGTACTTC.

The chain recombines TRBV20-1 with TRBJ1-1; D is ambiguous. The germline gives CDR1 DFQATT, CDR2 SNEGSKA (reference sequence). Deletions cut 4 bases from V and 5 bases from J, with 5 bases between. The CDR3 consists of 10 residues. The CDR3, as DNA: TGCAGTGCTACGGTGACTGAAGCTTTCTTT. It translates to CSATVTEAFF.

This clonotype was detected only a few times. The rearrangement uses TRBV18 and TRBJ2-2, with D maybe TRBD1 (5 bases). Germline loops: CDR1 KGHSH, CDR2 LQKENI. The CDR3 totals 14 residues. The ends were cut back, 2 bases at V and 6 bases at J, with 10 bases in the middle. CDR3 region: CASSPGAGSGELFF. The CDR3 nucleotides are TGTGCCAGCTCACCAGGGGCAGGTTCCGGGGAGCTGTTTTTT.

This clonotype was observed many times. J is TRBJ2-7 and V is TRBV28; D call uncertain. Germline V gene lookup returns CDR1 MDHEN and CDR2 SYDVKM. The CDR3 sequence is 11 residues long. V lost 7 bases and J 4 bases, leaving 8 bases between the germline ends. CDR3 bases: TGTGCCAGCAACCTAGGGTACGAGCAGTACTTC. The encoded protein is CASNLGYEQYF.

This clonotype was found once. Mismatch with germline at one junction end may stem from a read error. The chain recombines TRBV18 with TRBJ2-2; D could derive from TRBD1 or TRBD2 (5 bases each). This CDR3 has 15 amino acids. CDR1 is KGHSH and CDR2 is LQKENI in the germline V gene. This CDR3 is CASSPKGRGTRELFF. The CDR3 region has the DNA TGTGCCAGCTCACCCAAGGGGCGAGGCACCAGGGAGCTATTTTTT.